This T cell receptor (beta chain) comes out of a study of shared T cell receptors in the human thymus. Germline values: CDR1 SGHRS, CDR2 YFSETQ. This CDR3 comprises 17 residues. Trimming stripped 4 bases from V and 0 bases from J, with 19 bases between. The method was immunoSEQ multiplex PCR; TCRdb's version includes in-frame clones alone and lacks a portion of them. The table shows more than 550,000 clones, with roughly 88% occurring only once. This same sample was also part of a study on human thymus T cells. That paper notes: In corrective heart surgery, resections were taken, and these provided the thymus tissue. Biased V and J segment usage appeared in thymus and peripheral blood.

The clonotype originates from a girl under three years old with a congenital heart defect. The sample taken for sequencing was thymocytes. The chain joins TRBV5-1 to TRBJ1-1, with D possibly being TRBD1 (5 bases). CDR3 in amino acids: CASSQVVGGSMNTEAFF. CDR3 bases: TGCGCCAGCAGCCAAGTGGTGGGGGGGAGTATGAACACTGAAGCTTTCTTT.